Detailed here is one T cell receptor beta chain. What it recognizes is unknown. Genomic DNA belonging to each subset was distributed in equal measure over several immunoSEQ plates. TCRdb's copy holds only in-frame clones and misses some; the assay was immunoSEQ multiplex PCR. The sample contains about 450,000 clones, roughly three quarters of which appear only once. The source of the sample is a study of shared clonotypes between healthy human individuals. The CDR3 runs to 15 residues. CDR1 is SGHDT and CDR2 is YYEEEE in the germline V gene. V shed 0 bases and J 15 bases; nucleotides not matched to a gene: 13. Findings and caveats of the study: Tissue TCR repertoires likely differ from these blood-only repertoires.

Adult donors, all healthy and HIV-negative, had no recent acute infections or vaccinations. This chain joins TRBV5-6 and TRBJ2-1; 9 bases fit TRBD2. The material sequenced was PBMCs. This clonotype was sampled from a woman aged 40 to 49 in good health. Some clones in this sample may be carry-over from other donors' samples. CDR3 bases: TGTGCCAGCAGCTTGGGGGTTAGCGGGAGTAGGCGGCTGTTCTTC. Encoded protein: CASSLGVSGSRRLFF.